These 10 T cell receptor beta chains share one sample of origin, sequenced in a study of blood T cell repertoires in COVID-19. Clones were sequenced by immunoSEQ multiplex PCR, and TCRdb holds only the in-frame ones, with some missing. The repertoire includes roughly 86,000 clones, around 81% of them detected once, and approximately 6.7% sits in the top ten. Material: peripheral blood. Receptors were obtained from a man between 60 and 70 years old with acute or convalescent COVID-19.

The chain has TRBV25-1 and TRBJ2-1; 9 nucleotides line up with TRBD2. The V and J ends lost 7 bases and 2 bases, in that order; junction bases with no gene match: 6. CDR3 size: 15 residues. Germline CDR1 MGHDK, CDR2 SYGVNS. The CDR3 loop is CASTPTSGTYNEQFF. Written as DNA, the CDR3 is TGTGCCAGCACCCCGACTAGCGGAACCTACAATGAGCAGTTCTTC.

V and J are TRBV7-2 and TRBJ2-5; TRBD2 is a possible D gene (7 bases). Trimming took 5 bases from V and 0 from J, leaving 22 bases between them. Germline V gene sequence: CDR1 SGHTA, CDR2 FQGNSA. This CDR3 has 18 amino acids. Written as DNA, the CDR3 is TGTGCCAGCAGCCCCCCGTGGGGGGGGCCCCTCCACCAAGAGACCCAGTACTTC. Translated: CASSPPWGGPLHQETQYF.

The chain has TRBV7-2 and TRBJ1-2; a possible D gene is TRBD1 (5 bases). Trimming shortened V by 8 bases and J by 2 bases, and 12 bases separated the two germline ends. Germline V CDR1 and CDR2: SGHTA, FQGNSA. The CDR3 loop spans 13 amino acids. CDR3 in amino acids: CASGPGGNYGYTF. As DNA, the CDR3 is TGTGCCAGCGGACCCGGGGGGAACTATGGCTACACCTTC.

The chain uses TRBV27 and TRBJ1-4, with 8 nucleotides matching TRBD1. Germline lookup yields CDR1 MNHEY and CDR2 SMNVEV (reference sequence). J lost 4 bases, V lost 5 bases, and 3 bases had no gene match. This CDR3 has 14 amino acids. This chain's CDR3 is CASSLTGGNEKLFF. The CDR3 region has the DNA TGTGCCAGCAGTCTAACAGGGGGTAATGAAAAACTGTTTTTT.

The V call is TRBV6-5, the J call TRBJ1-1; D gene uncertain. The CDR3 extends over 14 amino acids. The ends were cut back, 6 bases at V and 5 bases at J, with 16 bases in the middle. Looked up from germline, CDR1 is MNHEY and CDR2 is SVGAGI. The CDR3 is CASRRVGSGTEAFF. The CDR3 nucleotides read TGTGCCAGCAGGAGGGTTGGAAGCGGGACTGAAGCTTTCTTT.

The chain uses TRBV29-1 and TRBJ1-2; the D is unclear. Germline V gene sequence: CDR1 SQVTM, CDR2 ANQGSEA. CDR3 length: 12 residues. The V and J ends lost 3 bases and 5 bases respectively, with 10 bases between them. Written as DNA, the CDR3 is TGCAGCGTTGAGGCGACGGAGTATGGCTACACCTTC. Encoded protein: CSVEATEYGYTF.

This chain uses TRBV10-2 with TRBJ2-7, with unresolved D. Per germline, CDR1 WSHSY and CDR2 SAAADI. This CDR3 region has 12 residues. Trimming left V 3 bases short and J 1 base short, with 4 bases between. The CDR3, as DNA: TGCGCCAGCAGTGAACAATCCTACGAGCAGTACTTC. Encoded protein: CASSEQSYEQYF.

The J gene is TRBJ2-1, the V gene TRBV11-2, with 9 bases that match TRBD1. Germline V gene lookup returns CDR1 SGHAT and CDR2 FQNNGV. V shed 7 bases, J shed 4 bases, and the junction held 8 bases outside the gene matches. This CDR3 is built from 15 residues. CDR3 sequence (DNA): TGTGCCAGCATTCCGGACAGGGGAGGTTACAATGAGCAGTTCTTC. Protein: CASIPDRGGYNEQFF.

The chain uses TRBV19 and TRBJ2-2; D unresolved. This CDR3 region has 12 residues. V lost 3 bases and J 7 bases, leaving 6 bases between the germline ends. Germline CDR1 and CDR2: LNHDA and SQIVND (reference sequence). In DNA, the CDR3 is TGTGCCAGTAGTATGCGAAGCGGGGAGCTGTTTTTT. Its translation: CASSMRSGELFF.

The chain carries TRBV27 and TRBJ1-6, with D possibly matching TRBD1 (5 bases). Germline-derived CDR1 and CDR2 are MNHEY and SMNVEV (reference sequence). This CDR3 region has 12 residues. V lost 4 bases and J 11 bases, leaving 9 bases between the germline ends. The CDR3 region is CASSSRGPPLHF. CDR3 nucleotides: TGTGCCAGCAGTTCAAGGGGCCCACCCCTCCACTTT.